The next 5 T cell receptor beta chains were all read from a single sample in a study of cytomegalovirus exposure and HLA in healthy donors. PCR involved 60 Vbeta and 13 Jbeta primers. Using immunoSEQ multiplex PCR, the repertoire was profiled, and TCRdb retains in-frame clones only, with some absent. Among around 250,000 clones listed, around 81% were seen once. The specimen was PBMCs. These receptors all stem from a woman aged 60-75 years in good health and CMV-seropositive.

The chain carries TRBV5-4 and TRBJ1-1; no definite D call. There are 13 residues in the CDR3. Germline V gene data show CDR1 as SGHNT and CDR2 as YYREEE (reference sequence). Trimming pared 4 bases from V and 3 bases from J, leaving 10 bases between. As DNA, the CDR3 is TGTGCCAGCAGCCCCTGGCGGGACACTGAAGCTTTCTTT. This sequence encodes CASSPWRDTEAFF.

The gene calls are TRBV28 and TRBJ2-5, with 7 bases matching TRBD1. V shed 1 base and J 3 bases; nucleotides not matched to a gene: 5. The CDR3 has 15 amino acids. Germline CDR1 MDHEN, CDR2 SYDVKM. The CDR3 loop reads CASSLFGQVKETQYF. CDR3 in DNA: TGTGCCAGCAGTTTATTCGGACAGGTGAAAGAGACCCAGTACTTC.

The CDR3 spells CAIEAGGPVTDTQYF. In DNA form, the CDR3 reads TGTGCCATCGAGGCGGGAGGGCCAGTAACAGATACGCAGTATTTT. The J gene is TRBJ2-3, the V gene TRBV10-3; 9 bases are shared with TRBD2. CDR3 length: 15 amino acids. Per germline, CDR1 ENHRY and CDR2 SYGVKD. Losses at the gene ends were 8 bases for V and 3 bases for J; bases not matched to a gene: 9.

The chain is built from TRBV9 and TRBJ1-4; 8 nucleotides line up with TRBD1. Germline V gene data show CDR1 as SGDLS and CDR2 as YYNGEE. This CDR3 contains 15 residues. V was pared by 0 bases and J by 2 bases, with 0 bases of the junction left unmatched. CDR3 coding DNA: TGTGCCAGCAGCGTAGGGACAGGGACTAATGAAAAACTGTTTTTT. This sequence encodes CASSVGTGTNEKLFF.

This chain joins TRBV11-3 and TRBJ2-3; 9 bases fit TRBD1. The J segment lost 3 bases and the V segment lost 4 bases, leaving 5 bases of the junction unmatched. This CDR3 has 15 amino acids. Per germline, CDR1 SGHNT and CDR2 YENEEA. The CDR3 sequence: CASSSGQGRTDTQYF. The CDR3 bases are TGTGCCAGCAGCTCCGGACAGGGGAGGACAGATACGCAGTATTTT.